This T cell receptor (beta chain) was captured by sequencing in a study of blood T cell repertoires in COVID-19. Study background: Both acute and convalescent COVID-19 samples were obtained from the United States, Italy and Spain. Nucleic acid was either cDNA or gDNA, and it came from T cells, B-cell-depleted T cells, or PBMCs.

Per the original methods: Scientists estimated how many nucleated cells there were by amplifying reference gene primers. Produced via immunoSEQ multiplex PCR; TCRdb's table is partial and in-frame only. That table gives V, J and clone size, and the DNA gave D and trimming. The data contain more than 300,000 clones, 86% of them seen just once; the ten biggest clones take up 1.5% to 2%. The CDR3 loop spans 16 amino acids. V shed 4 bases, J shed 2 bases, and the junction held 10 bases outside the gene matches. Germline V gives CDR1 SGDLS, CDR2 YYNGEE. This TCR derives from a woman in her 50s with acute or convalescent COVID-19. The sample taken for sequencing was peripheral blood. The chain carries TRBV9 and TRBJ2-3; TRBD2 matches 7 bases. CDR3 sequence: CASSPPGGGFTDTQYF. CDR3 DNA: TGTGCCAGCAGCCCTCCTGGGGGGGGGTTCACAGATACGCAGTATTTT. Full variable domain (missing parts from reference TRBV9 and TRBJ2-3): DSGVTQTPKHLITATGQRVTLRCSPRSGDLSVYWYQQSLDQGLQFLIQYYNGEERAKGNILERFSAQQFPDLHSELNLSSLELGDSALYFCASSPPGGGFTDTQYFGPGTRLTVL.